The T cell receptor beta chain described here comes from a study of memory CD4+ T cells and cytomegalovirus serostatus. Only in-frame clones appear in the TCRdb table, and some are missing; sequencing was by immunoSEQ multiplex PCR. The sample includes more than 45,000 clones, 82% of them seen just once. The sort gate was single viable CD3+CD4+CD8-CD45RO+ cells for memory CD4+ T cells. The germline V gene has CDR1 SGHAT and CDR2 FQDESV (reference sequence). V dropped 0 bases and J dropped 1 base, with 16 bases sitting between them. The CDR3 sequence is 17 residues long. The chain has TRBV11-1 and TRBJ2-7; D is possibly TRBD1 (6 bases). The sequence was collected from an adult in good health and CMV-seronegative. The sequenced sample was memory CD4+ T cells from blood. This CDR3 reads CASSLANEQGPSYEQYF. The CDR3 DNA reads as TGTGCCAGCAGCTTAGCGAATGAGCAGGGGCCGTCCTACGAGCAGTACTTC. Variable domain in full (rest from reference TRBV11-1 and TRBJ2-7): EAEVAQSPRYKITEKSQAVAFWCDPISGHATLYWYRQILGQGPELLVQFQDESVVDDSQLPKDRFSAERLKGVDSTLKIQPAELGDSAMYLCASSLANEQGPSYEQYFGPGTRLTVT.